Below, 30 T cell receptor beta chains from the same sample are listed, as sequenced in a study of cytomegalovirus exposure and HLA in healthy donors. Primers for the PCR totalled 60 Vbeta and 13 Jbeta. Repertoires were generated with immunoSEQ multiplex PCR, while TCRdb's copy carries only in-frame clones and drops some. The data hold some 180,000 clones, with roughly 13% observed a single time. Sample: PBMCs. These receptors came from a man aged 50 to 60 in good health and CMV-seropositive.

This clone came up a few times. This sequence joins TRBV19 and TRBJ1-1; a weak D match, TRBD1 (6 bases). This CDR3 spans 14 amino acids. Germline loops: CDR1 LNHDA, CDR2 SQIVND (reference sequence). V was cut by 1 base and J by 4 bases, with 10 bases left in between. In DNA, the CDR3 is TGTGCCAGTAGTATAGGTGACAGGATCACTGAAGCTTTCTTT. This translates into CASSIGDRITEAFF.

The chain links TRBV7-9 to TRBJ2-7, with 9 nucleotides matching TRBD1. The length of the CDR3 is 15 residues. The germline V gene has CDR1 SEHNR and CDR2 FQNEAQ (reference sequence). V lost 3 bases and J lost 6; bases outside the gene matches: 9. This chain's CDR3 is CASSFAGQGWGEQYF. CDR3 nucleotides: TGTGCCAGCAGCTTCGCGGGACAGGGTTGGGGCGAGCAGTACTTC.

The rearrangement links TRBV4-3 to TRBJ2-2; D unclear. The CDR3 has 15 amino acids. Germline CDR1 LGHNA, CDR2 YSLEER. V lost 6 bases, J lost 4 bases, and 15 bases lay in between. This CDR3 reads CASSPTLLGTGELFF. For the CDR3, the DNA is TGCGCCAGCAGTCCCACCCTACTCGGCACCGGGGAGCTGTTTTTT.

Note on this clone: The sample carries other DNA sequences with the same CDR3. The chain is built from TRBV28 and TRBJ1-2; 7 bases line up with TRBD1. J gave up 3 bases and V 4 bases, and 2 bases lay outside the gene matches. CDR1 and CDR2 from the germline V gene are MDHEN and SYDVKM. The length of the CDR3 is 13 residues. The CDR3 DNA reads TGTGCCAGCAGTTCGGGACAGTACTATGGCTACACCTTC. This gives the protein CASSSGQYYGYTF.

As to this clone: The sample contains more than one DNA sequence encoding this CDR3. The chain combines TRBV27 with TRBJ1-5; tentative D call: TRBD1 (5 bases). This CDR3 has 15 residues. Germline CDR1 is MNHEY and CDR2 is SMNVEV (reference sequence). Trimming left V 3 bases short and J 0 bases short, with 9 bases between. In DNA, the CDR3 is TGTGCCAGCAGTTTGGGGCCTTATAGCAATCAGCCCCAGCATTTT. It yields the protein CASSLGPYSNQPQHF.

The rearrangement joins TRBV7-2 to TRBJ2-1; 8 bases align to TRBD1. Germline V gene sequence: CDR1 SGHTA, CDR2 FQGNSA. Germline trimming cut 2 bases from V and 3 bases from J; bases unmatched to any gene: 3. The CDR3 totals 15 residues. The CDR3 here is CASSLRTGSYNEQFF. In nucleotides, the CDR3 is TGTGCCAGCAGCTTACGGACAGGGAGCTACAATGAGCAGTTCTTC.

This clone was detected a few times. The chain joins TRBV5-4 to TRBJ2-2; unclear D gene. Germline CDR1 SGHNT, CDR2 YYREEE (reference sequence). Trimming left V 0 bases short and J 0 bases short, with 12 bases between. The length of the CDR3 is 17 residues. This CDR3 is CASSLEVQRANTGELFF. Written as DNA, the CDR3 is TGTGCCAGCAGCTTGGAAGTTCAGCGCGCGAACACCGGGGAGCTGTTTTTT.

The chain combines TRBV25-1 with TRBJ2-5, with 8 bases matching TRBD1. Germline values: CDR1 MGHDK, CDR2 SYGVNS. V was clipped by 6 bases and J by 3 bases; unmatched bases: 9. The CDR3 has 15 residues. This CDR3 reads CASRGQGATEETQYF. CDR3 DNA: TGTGCCAGCAGGGGCCAGGGGGCAACTGAAGAGACCCAGTACTTC.

This clone was recorded a few times. The J gene is TRBJ2-7, the V gene TRBV6-1, with TRBD1 identical over 7 bases. Germline values: CDR1 MNHNS, CDR2 SASEGT. CDR3 length: 15 amino acids. The J segment lost 4 bases and the V segment lost 2 bases, leaving 8 bases of the junction unmatched. Written as DNA, the CDR3 is TGTGCCAGCAGTGAAAAGAGGGACAGATGGTACGAGCAGTACGTC. This gives the protein CASSEKRDRWYEQYV.

The chain links TRBV28 to TRBJ2-3, with 8 bases lining up with TRBD2. The length of the CDR3 is 14 residues. The V segment lost 8 bases and the J segment 3 bases; nucleotides outside the gene matches: 7. Germline V gene data show CDR1 as MDHEN and CDR2 as SYDVKM. The CDR3: CASGRGGSTDTQYF. CDR3 bases: TGTGCCAGCGGACGGGGGGGCTCTACAGATACGCAGTATTTT.

This chain links TRBV11-3 with TRBJ2-1; TRBD2 matches at 8 bases. Germline V gene lookup returns CDR1 SGHNT and CDR2 YENEEA. The ends lost 1 base at V and 8 bases at J; junction bases unmatched: 4. The CDR3 runs 14 residues. The CDR3 spells CASSLVGGAHEQFF. CDR3 nucleotide sequence: TGTGCCAGCAGCTTAGTCGGGGGGGCCCATGAGCAGTTCTTC.

This clone has more than one count but fewer than ten. Other DNA sequences of this sample code for an identical CDR3. The chain recombines TRBV5-1 with TRBJ2-7, with D unclear. The CDR3 length is 12 residues. V lost 7 bases, J lost 1 base, and 9 bases lay in between. In germline, CDR1 is SGHRS, CDR2 YFSETQ. The CDR3 loop is CASRSRSYEQYV. DNA for the CDR3: TGCGCCAGCCGTAGCCGATCCTACGAGCAGTACGTC.

J is TRBJ1-1 and V is TRBV19; 8 bases align to TRBD1. The J segment lost 11 bases and the V segment lost 6 bases, leaving 14 bases of the junction unmatched. Germline CDR1 LNHDA, CDR2 SQIVND (reference sequence). The CDR3 is 14 amino acids. CDR3 sequence (DNA): TGTGCCAGTAGGTTGGGGACAGGAGGAAAGAGGGCTTTCTTT. This sequence encodes CASRLGTGGKRAFF. Using reference TRBV19 and TRBJ1-1 for the parts outside the CDR3, the full variable domain is DGGITQSPKYLFRKEGQNVTLSCEQNLNHDAMYWYRQDPGQGLRLIYYSQIVNDFQKGDIAEGYSVSREKKESFPLTVTSAQKNPTAFYLCASRLGTGGKRAFFGQGTRLTVV.

The genes are TRBV19 and TRBJ2-7, with 8 bases that match TRBD1. This CDR3 contains 15 residues. CDR1 LNHDA and CDR2 SQIVND come from the germline V gene (reference sequence). Unmatched junction bases numbered 5, after V lost 3 bases and J lost 1 base. As DNA, the CDR3 is TGTGCCAGTAGTATCCCCGGGACAGGATCCTACGAGCAGTACTTC. Amino acid sequence: CASSIPGTGSYEQYF.

Only a few counts were recorded for this clone. The chain combines TRBV6-5 with TRBJ2-7, with TRBD2 matching over 9 bases. V shed 5 bases, J shed 2 bases, and the junction held 4 bases outside the gene matches. Germline V gives CDR1 MNHEY, CDR2 SVGAGI. The CDR3 runs 14 residues. The CDR3 loop reads CASSRASGAYEQYV. CDR3 sequence (DNA): TGTGCCAGCAGTCGGGCTAGCGGGGCCTACGAGCAGTACGTC.

This clone was observed many times. This rearrangement joins TRBV7-9 to TRBJ2-3, with 9 bases lining up with TRBD2. This CDR3 contains 15 residues. The V segment lost 3 bases and the J segment 3 bases; nucleotides outside the gene matches: 4. Germline assignment: CDR1 SEHNR and CDR2 FQNEAQ (reference sequence). The chain's CDR3 is CASSFPTSGTDTQYF. CDR3 DNA: TGTGCCAGCAGCTTCCCGACTAGCGGAACAGATACGCAGTATTTT.

V gene TRBV11-3 combines with J gene TRBJ1-4; no reliable D call. There are 15 residues in the CDR3. Germline CDR1 is SGHNT and CDR2 is YENEEA. Between the trimmed V and J ends, which lost 3 bases and 2 bases, there was a span of 10 bases. This CDR3 is CASSFVSRTNEKLFF. The CDR3 bases are TGTGCCAGCAGCTTTGTGAGCAGGACTAATGAAAAACTGTTTTTT.

The V gene is TRBV13, the J gene TRBJ1-3; tentatively, D is TRBD1 (6 bases). The CDR3 is 15 amino acids. Germline V gene data show CDR1 as PRHDT and CDR2 as FYEKMQ (reference sequence). V gave up 1 base and J gave up 4 bases, with 11 bases separating them. This chain's CDR3 is CASSLVQGEGNTIYF. In DNA form, the CDR3 reads TGTGCCAGCAGCTTAGTACAGGGTGAAGGAAACACCATATATTTT.

This clone has a handful of counts. This chain links TRBV4-1 with TRBJ1-4, with D perhaps TRBD1 (6 bases). Germline V gene lookup returns CDR1 MGHRA and CDR2 YSYEKL. V dropped 2 bases and J dropped 3 bases, with 13 bases sitting between them. The CDR3 has 16 amino acids. In DNA form, the CDR3 reads TGCGCCAGCAGCCAAACAGAGACAGGTTCTAATGAAAAACTGTTTTTT. As protein: CASSQTETGSNEKLFF.

This sequence joins TRBV7-2 and TRBJ2-5; D uncertain. Germline V gene sequence: CDR1 SGHTA, CDR2 FQGNSA. The CDR3 runs to 14 residues. With 1 base removed from V and 2 bases from J, the gap between germline ends came to 8 bases. CDR3 in amino acids: CASSLVSGQETQYF. The DNA of the CDR3 is TGTGCCAGCAGCTTAGTGAGTGGTCAAGAGACCCAGTACTTC.

Comments on this clone: No conserved phenylalanine or tryptophan is present at the end of the CDR3, so a read error is the likely explanation. V usage is TRBV29-1 and J usage is TRBJ2-2; TRBD2 is a possible D gene (6 bases). V was trimmed by 3 bases and J by 6 bases, leaving 11 bases between them. The length of the CDR3 is 13 residues. From germline, CDR1 is SQVTM and CDR2 ANQGSEA. Written as DNA, the CDR3 is TGCAGCGTTGACGGGAGTGTCCCCGGGGAGCTGTTTTTG. This translates into CSVDGSVPGELFL.

This clone was picked up a small number of times. The J gene is TRBJ2-3, the V gene TRBV9, with unresolved D. CDR1 SGDLS and CDR2 YYNGEE come from the germline V gene. The CDR3 covers 12 residues. Trimming removed 4 bases at V and 6 bases at J, with 9 bases between. Written as DNA, the CDR3 is TGTGCCAGCAGCACGAGTTGGGATACGCAGTATTTT. It specifies CASSTSWDTQYF.

The chain recombines TRBV19 with TRBJ1-5, with a tentative D call TRBD1 (5 bases). Per germline, CDR1 LNHDA and CDR2 SQIVND (reference sequence). This CDR3 region has 15 residues. With 4 bases removed from V and 3 bases from J, the gap between germline ends came to 13 bases. CDR3 sequence: CASSTSDSLNQPQHF. As DNA, the CDR3 is TGTGCCAGTAGTACCAGCGACAGCCTCAATCAGCCCCAGCATTTT.

The J gene is TRBJ2-7, the V gene TRBV23-1; tentatively, D is TRBD2 (7 bases). TRBV23-1 is filed as an ORF, its function uncertain. V lost 0 bases to trimming and J lost 1 base, with 22 bases between them. The CDR3 has 19 amino acids. The CDR3 sequence is CASSQSEVRSRGGSYEQYV. Here the CDR3 DNA reads TGCGCCAGCAGTCAATCGGAGGTTAGATCGAGGGGGGGTTCCTACGAGCAGTACGTC.

The J gene is TRBJ1-3, the V gene TRBV2, with a weak D call TRBD1 (5 bases). The CDR3 runs to 15 residues. V was shortened by 7 bases and J by 2 bases, with 15 bases between the two germline ends. Germline lookup yields CDR1 SNHLY and CDR2 FYNNEI. The chain's CDR3 is CASNRNWGPGNTIYF. DNA for the CDR3: TGTGCCAGCAACCGAAATTGGGGCCCTGGAAACACCATATATTTT.

The chain carries TRBV7-3 and TRBJ2-5; 14 bases match TRBD2. CDR1 SGHTA and CDR2 FQGTGA come from the germline V gene. V trimming: 5 bases; J trimming: 4 bases; junction bases outside the gene matches: 9. The length of the CDR3 is 17 residues. DNA of the CDR3: TGTGCCAGCAGCCCAGGGGGGACTAGCGGGGGAGCAGAGACCCAGTACTTC. This codes for CASSPGGTSGGAETQYF.

In its sample, this clone was seen a few times. J is TRBJ1-6 and V is TRBV7-2; weak D call: TRBD1 (6 bases). With 3 bases removed from V and 10 bases from J, the gap between germline ends came to 10 bases. Germline CDR1 is SGHTA and CDR2 is FQGNSA. CDR3 length: 13 amino acids. CDR3 sequence: CASSLGGQSPLHF. As DNA, the CDR3 is TGTGCCAGCAGCTTGGGGGGGCAATCACCCCTCCACTTT.

The chain couples TRBV5-4 to TRBJ2-5, with 12 bases fitting TRBD2. Germline CDR1 is SGHNT and CDR2 is YYREEE (reference sequence). Losses at the gene ends were 4 bases for V and 5 bases for J; bases not matched to a gene: 9. The CDR3 is 16 amino acids. The CDR3 region is CASSRKLAGGRETQYF. Here the CDR3 DNA reads TGTGCCAGCAGCCGCAAGCTAGCGGGGGGGCGCGAGACCCAGTACTTC. Based on the CDR3 plus reference TRBV5-4 and TRBJ2-5, the full variable domain is ETGVTQSPTHLIKTRGQQVTLRCSSQSGHNTVSWYQQALGQGPQFIFQYYREEENGRGNFPPRFSGLQFPNYSSELNVNALELDDSALYLCASSRKLAGGRETQYFGPGTRLLVL.

The gene calls are TRBV19 and TRBJ1-5, with a possible D match to TRBD1 (5 bases). The CDR3 extends over 15 amino acids. V gave up 6 bases and J gave up 0 bases, with 12 bases separating them. CDR1 is LNHDA, CDR2 SQIVND, per germline (reference sequence). The CDR3: CASRVGGDSNQPQHF. The CDR3 region has the DNA TGTGCCAGTAGGGTGGGGGGAGATAGCAATCAGCCCCAGCATTTT.

The sample holds a few counts of this clone. The chain has TRBV5-1 and TRBJ2-3; 7 bases agree with TRBD1. Germline loops: CDR1 SGHRS, CDR2 YFSETQ. J lost 2 bases, V lost 4 bases, and 4 bases had no gene match. The CDR3 sequence is 14 residues long. The CDR3 region has the DNA TGCGCCAGCAGCCAAGGGACAGCCACAGATACGCAGTATTTT. Translation gives CASSQGTATDTQYF.